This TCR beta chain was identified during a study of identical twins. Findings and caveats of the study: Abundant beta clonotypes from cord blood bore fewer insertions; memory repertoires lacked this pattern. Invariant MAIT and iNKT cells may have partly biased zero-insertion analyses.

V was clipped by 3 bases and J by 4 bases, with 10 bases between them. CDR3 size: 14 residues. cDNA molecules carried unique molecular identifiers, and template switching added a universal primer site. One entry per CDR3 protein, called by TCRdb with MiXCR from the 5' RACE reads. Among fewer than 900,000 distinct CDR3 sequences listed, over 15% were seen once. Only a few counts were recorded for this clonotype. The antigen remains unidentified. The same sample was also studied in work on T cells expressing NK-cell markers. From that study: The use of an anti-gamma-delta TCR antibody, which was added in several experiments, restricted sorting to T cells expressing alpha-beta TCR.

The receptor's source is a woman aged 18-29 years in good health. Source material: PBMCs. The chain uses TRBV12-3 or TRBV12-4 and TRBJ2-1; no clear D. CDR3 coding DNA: TGTGCCAGCAGTTTCGAGACTCGGTACAATGAGCAGTTCTTC. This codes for CASSFETRYNEQFF.